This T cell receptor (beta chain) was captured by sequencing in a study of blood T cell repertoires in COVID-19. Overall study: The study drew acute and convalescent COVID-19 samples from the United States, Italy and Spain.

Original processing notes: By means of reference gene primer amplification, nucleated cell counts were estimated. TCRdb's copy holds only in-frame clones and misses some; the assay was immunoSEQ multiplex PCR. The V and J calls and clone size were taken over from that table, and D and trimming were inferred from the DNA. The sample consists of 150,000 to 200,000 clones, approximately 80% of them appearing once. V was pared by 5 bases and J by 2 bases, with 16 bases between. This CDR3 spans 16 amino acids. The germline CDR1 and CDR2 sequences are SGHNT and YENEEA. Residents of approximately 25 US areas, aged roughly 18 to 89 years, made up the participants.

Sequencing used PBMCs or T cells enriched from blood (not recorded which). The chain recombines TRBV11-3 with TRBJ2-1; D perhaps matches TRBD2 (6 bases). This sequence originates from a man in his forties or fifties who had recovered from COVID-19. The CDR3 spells CASSRRDSGTYNEQFF. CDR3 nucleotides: TGTGCCAGCAGCCGGCGGGACTCCGGCACCTACAATGAGCAGTTCTTC.